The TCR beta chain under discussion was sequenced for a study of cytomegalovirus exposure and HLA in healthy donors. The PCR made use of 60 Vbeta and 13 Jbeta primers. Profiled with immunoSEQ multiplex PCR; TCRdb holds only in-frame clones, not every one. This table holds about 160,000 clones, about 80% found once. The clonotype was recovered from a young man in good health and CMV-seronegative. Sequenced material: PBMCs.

DNA for the CDR3: TGTGCCAGTACCCCGACAGGGTCGAGGGCACCCCTCCACTTT. Amino acids: CASTPTGSRAPLHF. The chain joins TRBV19 to TRBJ1-6; 7 bases are shared with TRBD1. Germline V gene data show CDR1 as LNHDA and CDR2 as SQIVND (reference sequence). CDR3 length: 14 residues. With 7 bases clipped from V and 11 bases from J, the junction kept 11 bases outside the gene matches.